One and the same sample provided the 26 T cell receptor beta chains below, sequenced in a study of a mutant IDH1 vaccine in newly diagnosed glioma. This sample's time point: week 23, last vaccination. Each vaccine dose was 300 ug of mutant IDH1 20-mer peptide, with topical imiquimod. Assay: immunoSEQ multiplex PCR; the TCRdb copy retains only in-frame clones and omits some. The profile shows 52,000 or so clones, around 80% of them singletons. Their antigens are not known. The sample here was PBMCs, taken from a glioma patient whose treatment included an IDH1 peptide vaccine. These receptors all stem from a man aged 35 to 55 with glioma.

V is TRBV7-2 and J is TRBJ2-7; 11 bases fit TRBD2. The germline gives CDR1 SGHTA, CDR2 FQGNSA. V was clipped by 4 bases and J by 9 bases; unmatched bases: 11. The CDR3 runs 15 residues. CDR3 coding DNA: TGTGCCAGCAGCTCGACGCCCCTTAGCGGGAGGGGGCAGTACTTC. It is translated as CASSSTPLSGRGQYF.

The V gene is TRBV20-1, the J gene TRBJ1-5; no firm D call. V shed 4 bases and J shed 12 bases, with 10 bases lying between them. In germline, CDR1 is DFQATT, CDR2 SNEGSKA (reference sequence). The CDR3 totals 10 residues. In nucleotides, the CDR3 is TGCAGTGCTAATGGGGTGAGCCAGCATTTT. This codes for CSANGVSQHF.

The V gene is TRBV30, the J gene TRBJ2-1; D is undetermined. The germline V gene has CDR1 GTSNPN and CDR2 SVGIG (reference sequence). CDR3 length: 11 amino acids. V dropped 2 bases and J dropped 6 bases, with 5 bases sitting between them. This CDR3 is CAWSRVNEQFF. CDR3 sequence (DNA): TGTGCCTGGAGTAGGGTCAATGAGCAGTTCTTC.

V and J are TRBV4-2 and TRBJ2-5; 16 bases agree with TRBD2. The V and J ends lost 2 bases and 4 bases, in that order; junction bases with no gene match: 7. The germline V gene has CDR1 LGHNA and CDR2 YNFKEQ. CDR3 size: 18 residues. The CDR3 reads CASSQLGTSGGVLETQYF. CDR3 coding DNA: TGTGCCAGCAGCCAACTGGGGACTAGCGGGGGGGTACTAGAGACCCAGTACTTC.

The chain carries TRBV2 and TRBJ1-6; D not certain. The germline CDR1 and CDR2 sequences are SNHLY and FYNNEI. The length of the CDR3 is 15 residues. The germline V and J ends were trimmed by 11 bases and 6 bases, with 20 bases remaining between them. The CDR3 is CAGRTVQGANSPLHF. DNA for the CDR3: TGTGCCGGGAGGACTGTACAAGGCGCTAATTCACCCCTCCACTTT.

The chain uses TRBV30 and TRBJ2-5, with D tentatively TRBD2 (6 bases). The ends were cut back, 0 bases at V and 3 bases at J, with 29 bases in the middle. CDR3 length: 20 amino acids. CDR1 is GTSNPN, CDR2 SVGIG, per germline (reference sequence). CDR3 region: CAWSVPWGDLNSSPKETQYF. The CDR3 DNA reads as TGTGCCTGGAGTGTACCATGGGGGGATTTAAACTCAAGCCCAAAAGAGACCCAGTACTTC.

The chain couples TRBV30 to TRBJ2-7; D gene uncertain. The CDR3 extends over 12 amino acids. V was pared by 3 bases and J by 4 bases, with 10 bases between. Looked up from germline, CDR1 is GTSNPN and CDR2 is SVGIG (reference sequence). CDR3 amino acids: CAWRGSSYEQYF. In DNA form, the CDR3 reads TGTGCCTGGAGGGGATCTTCGTACGAGCAGTACTTC.

This chain connects TRBV4-2 to TRBJ2-1; D is possibly TRBD1 or TRBD2 (6 bases each). The germline CDR1 and CDR2 sequences are LGHNA and YNFKEQ. The V and J ends lost 3 bases and 7 bases respectively, with 16 bases between them. The length of the CDR3 is 15 residues. This chain's CDR3 is CASSHIGGQVNEQFF. In nucleotides, the CDR3 is TGTGCCAGCAGCCATATTGGGGGGCAGGTGAATGAGCAGTTCTTC.

The chain carries TRBV5-1 and TRBJ1-3, with 9 nucleotides matching TRBD1. Per germline, CDR1 SGHRS and CDR2 YFSETQ. After removal of 0 bases from V and 3 bases from J, the junction contained 4 bases not matched to a gene. This CDR3 comprises 16 residues. The CDR3 region is CASSLAMGQGGNTIYF. CDR3 DNA: TGCGCCAGCAGCTTGGCGATGGGACAGGGTGGAAACACCATATATTTT.

The chain recombines TRBV10-3 with TRBJ2-1; TRBD2 might be the D (6 bases). The CDR3 loop spans 16 amino acids. V gave up 3 bases and J gave up 2 bases, with 14 bases separating them. Germline CDR1 is ENHRY and CDR2 is SYGVKD. The CDR3 here is CAISDPRGGAYNEQFF. CDR3 DNA: TGTGCCATCAGTGACCCGAGGGGCGGGGCCTACAATGAGCAGTTCTTC.

The chain combines TRBV5-4 with TRBJ2-5; the match to TRBD2 covers 12 bases. From germline, CDR1 is SGHNT and CDR2 YYREEE (reference sequence). The junction had 6 bases not matched to a gene; V was cut back by 0 bases and J by 6 bases. The CDR3 spans 16 residues. For the CDR3, the DNA is TGTGCCAGCAGCTTGGGTACTAGCGGGGGGCAAAAGACCCAGTACTTC. It specifies CASSLGTSGGQKTQYF.

The gene calls are TRBV7-3 and TRBJ1-6; D is unclear. V was shortened by 1 base and J by 5 bases, with 9 bases between the two germline ends. The germline gives CDR1 SGHTA, CDR2 FQGTGA. The CDR3 loop spans 15 amino acids. The CDR3 loop is CASSLNTANNSPLHF. CDR3 in DNA: TGTGCCAGCAGCTTAAATACGGCAAATAATTCACCCCTCCACTTT.

The chain combines TRBV5-8 with TRBJ1-4; D gene ambiguous. Germline CDR1 and CDR2: SGHTS and YDEGEE. The CDR3 covers 13 residues. Trimming took off 0 bases at V and 5 bases at J, with 5 bases between the two ends. The CDR3 protein is CASSLGQNEKLFF. In DNA form, the CDR3 reads TGTGCCAGCAGCTTGGGACAAAATGAAAAACTGTTTTTT.

The chain is built from TRBV6-1 and TRBJ2-7; D not certain. CDR3 length equals 13 residues. V was trimmed by 7 bases and J by 2 bases, leaving 12 bases between them. The germline gives CDR1 MNHNS, CDR2 SASEGT. The CDR3 sequence: CASTSPSAYEQYF. CDR3 sequence (DNA): TGTGCCAGCACGTCCCCGTCGGCCTACGAGCAGTACTTC.

This chain uses TRBV2 with TRBJ1-1, with 8 bases fitting TRBD1. Trimming took 9 bases from V and 6 from J; bases not matched to a gene: 9. CDR3 length: 13 amino acids. The germline V gene encodes CDR1 SNHLY and CDR2 FYNNEI. The CDR3 spells CARGQGPVSEAFF. In nucleotides, the CDR3 is TGTGCCAGAGGACAGGGCCCAGTCTCTGAAGCTTTCTTT.

The chain uses TRBV19 and TRBJ2-3; no reliable D call. Trimming removed 5 bases from V and 6 bases from J, with 9 bases in between. This CDR3 is 12 amino acids long. CDR1 is LNHDA, CDR2 SQIVND, per germline (reference sequence). The CDR3 region is CASSSPGDTQYF. CDR3 coding DNA: TGTGCCAGTAGTTCCCCCGGGGATACGCAGTATTTT.

The chain carries TRBV4-1 and TRBJ2-5; D is possibly TRBD1 or TRBD2 (5 bases each). The CDR3 has 15 residues. Trimming removed 0 bases at V and 1 base at J, with 9 bases between. The germline CDR1 and CDR2 sequences are MGHRA and YSYEKL. This CDR3 reads CASSQDAGTQETQYF. The CDR3, as DNA: TGCGCCAGCAGCCAAGACGCCGGGACCCAAGAGACCCAGTACTTC.

This chain joins TRBV6-1 and TRBJ1-2; TRBD1 is a possible D gene (6 bases). The length of the CDR3 is 14 residues. The germline CDR1 and CDR2 sequences are MNHNS and SASEGT. Trimming removed 6 bases at V and 6 bases at J, with 17 bases between. Here the CDR3 DNA reads TGTGCCAGCAGCAATAATGGGGCAGGGGATGGCTACACCTTC. This sequence encodes CASSNNGAGDGYTF.

This chain joins TRBV2 and TRBJ1-6; TRBD1 might be the D (6 bases). The CDR3 is 15 residues long. CDR1 is SNHLY and CDR2 is FYNNEI in the germline V gene. The ends were cut back, 4 bases at V and 5 bases at J, with 12 bases in the middle. CDR3 region: CASSVGAGNNSPLHF. The CDR3, as DNA: TGTGCCAGCAGTGTGGGGGCGGGGAATAATTCACCCCTCCACTTT.

This clone was observed once. This chain connects TRBV10-3 to TRBJ1-2; D perhaps matches TRBD1 (6 bases). CDR1 ENHRY and CDR2 SYGVKD come from the germline V gene. This CDR3 is 14 amino acids long. Trimming took off 4 bases at V and 4 bases at J, with 13 bases between the two ends. CDR3 sequence reads: CAISVQGRTYGYTF. CDR3 nucleotide sequence: TGTGCCATCAGTGTACAGGGTCGTACCTATGGCTACACCTTC.

The chain joins TRBV5-6 to TRBJ1-2, with a possible D match to TRBD1 (5 bases). Germline V gene data show CDR1 as SGHDT and CDR2 as YYEEEE. Trimming cost V 0 bases and J 4 bases, with 16 bases left between them. This CDR3 comprises 16 residues. In nucleotides, the CDR3 is TGTGCCAGCAGCTTGGAACGAGGGGTAACCGTCTATGGCTACACCTTC. It translates to CASSLERGVTVYGYTF.

V is TRBV2 and J is TRBJ2-3, with D possibly TRBD2 on 5 matching bases. This CDR3 is built from 12 residues. Germline loops: CDR1 SNHLY, CDR2 FYNNEI. Trimming took off 11 bases at V and 6 bases at J, with 15 bases between the two ends. CDR3 coding DNA: TGTGCCGCCGGGGTAGCTGGGGATACGCAGTATTTT. Translated, it gives CAAGVAGDTQYF. The complete variable domain, with remaining parts taken from reference TRBV2 and TRBJ2-3, reads EPEVTQTPSHQVTQMGQEVILRCVPISNHLYFYWYRQILGQKVEFLVSFYNNEISEKSEIFDDQFSVERPDGSNFTLKIRSTKLEDSAMYFCAAGVAGDTQYFGPGTRLTVL.

The chain carries TRBV27 and TRBJ1-5, with D perhaps TRBD1 (5 bases). CDR1 and CDR2 (germline): MNHEY, SMNVEV (reference sequence). The length of the CDR3 is 14 residues. V lost 3 bases to trimming and J lost 7 bases, with 13 bases between them. CDR3 nucleotides: TGTGCCAGCAGTTTTGGGGGTTCGCGCCAGCCCCAGCATTTT. As protein: CASSFGGSRQPQHF.

In the case of this clone: The same CDR3 arises from other DNA sequences in this sample as well. J is TRBJ2-7 and V is TRBV9; 7 nucleotides line up with TRBD1. V dropped 0 bases and J dropped 4; count of bases not matched to a gene: 7. Germline lookup yields CDR1 SGDLS and CDR2 YYNGEE. This CDR3 is 15 amino acids long. The CDR3 here is CASSVGGTDLYEQYF. The CDR3 DNA reads as TGTGCCAGCAGCGTAGGAGGGACAGACCTATACGAGCAGTACTTC.

This chain links TRBV5-1 with TRBJ2-7, with 8 bases aligning to TRBD1. The CDR3 is 15 residues long. V lost 3 bases, J lost 4 bases, and 9 bases stayed unmatched. Germline V lookup: CDR1 SGHRS, CDR2 YFSETQ. The chain's CDR3 is CASSSTGGQVYEQYF. CDR3 nucleotides: TGCGCCAGCAGCTCTACCGGGGGACAGGTTTACGAGCAGTACTTC.

The V gene is TRBV4-1, the J gene TRBJ2-5; D is ambiguous. Germline V gene data show CDR1 as MGHRA and CDR2 as YSYEKL. The CDR3 contains 14 residues. Between the trimmed V and J ends, which lost 3 bases and 2 bases, there was a span of 10 bases. The CDR3 region has the DNA TGCGCCAGCAGCCAGACGGAGAATCAAGAGACCCAGTACTTC. Amino acid sequence: CASSQTENQETQYF.